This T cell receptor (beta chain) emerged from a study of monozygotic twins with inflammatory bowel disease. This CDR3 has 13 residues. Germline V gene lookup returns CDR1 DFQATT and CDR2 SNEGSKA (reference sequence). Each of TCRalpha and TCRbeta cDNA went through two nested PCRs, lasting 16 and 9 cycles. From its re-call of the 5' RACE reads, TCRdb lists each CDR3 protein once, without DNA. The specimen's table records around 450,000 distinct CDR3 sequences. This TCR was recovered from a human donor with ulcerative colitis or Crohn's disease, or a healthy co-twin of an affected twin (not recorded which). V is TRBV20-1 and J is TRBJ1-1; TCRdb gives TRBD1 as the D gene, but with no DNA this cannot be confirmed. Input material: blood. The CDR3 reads CSAFSPDIREAFF.